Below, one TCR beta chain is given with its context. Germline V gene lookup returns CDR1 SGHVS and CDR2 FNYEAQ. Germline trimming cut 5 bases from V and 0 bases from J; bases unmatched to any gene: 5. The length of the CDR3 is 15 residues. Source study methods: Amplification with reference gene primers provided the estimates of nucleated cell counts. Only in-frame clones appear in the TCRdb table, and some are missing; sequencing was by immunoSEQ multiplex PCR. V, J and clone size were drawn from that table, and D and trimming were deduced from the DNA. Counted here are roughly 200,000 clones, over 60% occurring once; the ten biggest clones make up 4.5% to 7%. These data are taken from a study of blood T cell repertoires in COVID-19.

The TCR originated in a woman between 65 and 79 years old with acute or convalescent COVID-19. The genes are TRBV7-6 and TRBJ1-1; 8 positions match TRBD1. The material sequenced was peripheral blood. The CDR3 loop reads CASSPGQGLNTEAFF. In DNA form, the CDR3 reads TGTGCCAGCAGCCCCGGACAGGGCCTGAACACTGAAGCTTTCTTT.